This T cell receptor (beta chain) is drawn from a study of molecular identifiers for immune sequencing clone quantification. General study points: The share of molecules held by clones above 20 RNA copies was over 98% in effector cells and under 1% in naive cells.

The V and J ends lost 0 bases and 5 bases respectively, with 16 bases between them. The CDR3 totals 16 residues. Looked up from germline, CDR1 is DFQATT and CDR2 is SNEGSKA (reference sequence). TCRdb recomputed calls from the PCR reads with MiXCR, one row per CDR3 protein. The table shows 490,000 or so distinct CDR3 sequences, with over 20% occurring only once. There are many counts of this clonotype. Its cognate antigen is unknown. Sequencing used naive CD8+ T cells from blood, with Jurkat cell RNA spiked in. As to subset: FACS-sorted CD8+CD4-CCR7+CD45RA+ naive T cells. J is TRBJ1-4 and V is TRBV20-1; no clear D. This TCR was sampled from a human donor in good health. Some libraries in this study had Jurkat cell RNA spiked in. CDR3 protein: CSARDLFGRKNEKLFF. In DNA form, the CDR3 reads TGCAGTGCTAGAGATCTTTTCGGACGGAAGAATGAAAAACTGTTTTTT.